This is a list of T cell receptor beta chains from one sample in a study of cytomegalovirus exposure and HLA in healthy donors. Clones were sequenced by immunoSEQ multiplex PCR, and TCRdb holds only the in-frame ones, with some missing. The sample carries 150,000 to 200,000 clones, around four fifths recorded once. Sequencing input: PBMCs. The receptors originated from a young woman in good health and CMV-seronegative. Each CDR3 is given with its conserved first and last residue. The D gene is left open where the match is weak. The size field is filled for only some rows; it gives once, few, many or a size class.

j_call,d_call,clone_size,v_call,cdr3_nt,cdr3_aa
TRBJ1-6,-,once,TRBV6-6,TGTGCCAGCAGTTACGACAGTGAGAATTCACCCCTCCACTTT,CASSYDSENSPLHF
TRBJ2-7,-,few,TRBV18,TGTGCCAGCTCACCACGGCAGGGTGACGAGCAGTACTTC,CASSPRQGDEQYF
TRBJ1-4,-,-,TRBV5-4,TGTGCCAGCAGCCCGTTCGGAGCGAAGCAGGGTGGTGAAAAACTGTTTTTT,CASSPFGAKQGGEKLFF
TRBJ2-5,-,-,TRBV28,TGTGCCAGCAGTCCCCACCGGGGCCAAGAGACCCAGTACTTC,CASSPHRGQETQYF
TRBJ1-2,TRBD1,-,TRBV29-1,TGCAGCGTTGAAGGGAAATGGACAGGGGTTTCGCTCACTAACTATGGCTACACCTTC,CSVEGKWTGVSLTNYGYTF
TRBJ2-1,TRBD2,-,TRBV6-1,TGTGCCAGCAGTGAGGGGACTAGCGGGATGTCCTACAATGAGCAGTTCTTC,CASSEGTSGMSYNEQFF
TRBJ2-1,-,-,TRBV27,TGTGCCAGCAGTTTAAGCAGGAACAATGAGCAGTTCTTC,CASSLSRNNEQFF
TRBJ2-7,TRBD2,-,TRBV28,TGTGCCAGCAGGGAAGCGGGGGTAAACTACGAGCAGTACTTC,CASREAGVNYEQYF
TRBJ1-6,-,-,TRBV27,TGTGCCAGCAGTGGGCATAATTCACCCCTCCACTTT,CASSGHNSPLHF
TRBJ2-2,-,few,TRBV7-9,TGTTCCAGCAGCTTAGTTTTTAGCGATAATTCGAACACCGGGGAGCTGTTTTTT,CSSSLVFSDNSNTGELFF
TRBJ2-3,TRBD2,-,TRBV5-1,TGCGCCAGCAGCCCCTTTAGCGGGGGGGCCCGAGATACGCAGTATTTT,CASSPFSGGARDTQYF
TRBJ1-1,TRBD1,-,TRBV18,TGTGCCAGCTCACCCCCTTGGACAGGAGCCAATGAAGCTTTCTTT,CASSPPWTGANEAFF
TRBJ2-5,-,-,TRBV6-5,TGTGCCAGCAGTTACGGGTGGATCCAGGGGGAGACCCAGTACTTC,CASSYGWIQGETQYF
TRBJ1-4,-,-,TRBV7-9,TGTGCCAGCAGCTTAAAGGCGGTAGGAAGTAATGAAAAACTGTTTTTT,CASSLKAVGSNEKLFF
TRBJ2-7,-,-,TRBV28,TGTGCCAGCAGTTTACGACAGCCCTACGAGCAGTACTTC,CASSLRQPYEQYF
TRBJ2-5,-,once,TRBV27,TGTGCCAGCAGTGGCGACGGGGGATGGGGGGAGACCCAGTACTTC,CASSGDGGWGETQYF
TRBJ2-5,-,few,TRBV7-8,TGTGCCAGCACCGCTCCGGGAACACAAGAGACCCAGTACTTC,CASTAPGTQETQYF
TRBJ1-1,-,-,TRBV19,TGTGCCAGTAGTATCCATGGACAGAGTCGAACGAACACTGAAGCTTTCTTT,CASSIHGQSRTNTEAFF
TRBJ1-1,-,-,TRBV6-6,TGTGCCAGCAGTCGGTATGGGGGCACAAGGACTGAAGCTTTCTTT,CASSRYGGTRTEAFF
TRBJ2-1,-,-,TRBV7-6,TGTGCCAGCAGCTTAGGGCTAGCAGGGGTACAGAATGAGCAGTTCTTC,CASSLGLAGVQNEQFF
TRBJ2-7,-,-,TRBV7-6,TGTGCCAGCAGCACATGGCCGGGACAAAGCTCCTACGAGCAGTACTTC,CASSTWPGQSSYEQYF
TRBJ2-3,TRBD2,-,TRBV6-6,TGTGCCAGCAGTTACCCCCAGCGGGAGGGCACAGATACGCAGTATTTT,CASSYPQREGTDTQYF